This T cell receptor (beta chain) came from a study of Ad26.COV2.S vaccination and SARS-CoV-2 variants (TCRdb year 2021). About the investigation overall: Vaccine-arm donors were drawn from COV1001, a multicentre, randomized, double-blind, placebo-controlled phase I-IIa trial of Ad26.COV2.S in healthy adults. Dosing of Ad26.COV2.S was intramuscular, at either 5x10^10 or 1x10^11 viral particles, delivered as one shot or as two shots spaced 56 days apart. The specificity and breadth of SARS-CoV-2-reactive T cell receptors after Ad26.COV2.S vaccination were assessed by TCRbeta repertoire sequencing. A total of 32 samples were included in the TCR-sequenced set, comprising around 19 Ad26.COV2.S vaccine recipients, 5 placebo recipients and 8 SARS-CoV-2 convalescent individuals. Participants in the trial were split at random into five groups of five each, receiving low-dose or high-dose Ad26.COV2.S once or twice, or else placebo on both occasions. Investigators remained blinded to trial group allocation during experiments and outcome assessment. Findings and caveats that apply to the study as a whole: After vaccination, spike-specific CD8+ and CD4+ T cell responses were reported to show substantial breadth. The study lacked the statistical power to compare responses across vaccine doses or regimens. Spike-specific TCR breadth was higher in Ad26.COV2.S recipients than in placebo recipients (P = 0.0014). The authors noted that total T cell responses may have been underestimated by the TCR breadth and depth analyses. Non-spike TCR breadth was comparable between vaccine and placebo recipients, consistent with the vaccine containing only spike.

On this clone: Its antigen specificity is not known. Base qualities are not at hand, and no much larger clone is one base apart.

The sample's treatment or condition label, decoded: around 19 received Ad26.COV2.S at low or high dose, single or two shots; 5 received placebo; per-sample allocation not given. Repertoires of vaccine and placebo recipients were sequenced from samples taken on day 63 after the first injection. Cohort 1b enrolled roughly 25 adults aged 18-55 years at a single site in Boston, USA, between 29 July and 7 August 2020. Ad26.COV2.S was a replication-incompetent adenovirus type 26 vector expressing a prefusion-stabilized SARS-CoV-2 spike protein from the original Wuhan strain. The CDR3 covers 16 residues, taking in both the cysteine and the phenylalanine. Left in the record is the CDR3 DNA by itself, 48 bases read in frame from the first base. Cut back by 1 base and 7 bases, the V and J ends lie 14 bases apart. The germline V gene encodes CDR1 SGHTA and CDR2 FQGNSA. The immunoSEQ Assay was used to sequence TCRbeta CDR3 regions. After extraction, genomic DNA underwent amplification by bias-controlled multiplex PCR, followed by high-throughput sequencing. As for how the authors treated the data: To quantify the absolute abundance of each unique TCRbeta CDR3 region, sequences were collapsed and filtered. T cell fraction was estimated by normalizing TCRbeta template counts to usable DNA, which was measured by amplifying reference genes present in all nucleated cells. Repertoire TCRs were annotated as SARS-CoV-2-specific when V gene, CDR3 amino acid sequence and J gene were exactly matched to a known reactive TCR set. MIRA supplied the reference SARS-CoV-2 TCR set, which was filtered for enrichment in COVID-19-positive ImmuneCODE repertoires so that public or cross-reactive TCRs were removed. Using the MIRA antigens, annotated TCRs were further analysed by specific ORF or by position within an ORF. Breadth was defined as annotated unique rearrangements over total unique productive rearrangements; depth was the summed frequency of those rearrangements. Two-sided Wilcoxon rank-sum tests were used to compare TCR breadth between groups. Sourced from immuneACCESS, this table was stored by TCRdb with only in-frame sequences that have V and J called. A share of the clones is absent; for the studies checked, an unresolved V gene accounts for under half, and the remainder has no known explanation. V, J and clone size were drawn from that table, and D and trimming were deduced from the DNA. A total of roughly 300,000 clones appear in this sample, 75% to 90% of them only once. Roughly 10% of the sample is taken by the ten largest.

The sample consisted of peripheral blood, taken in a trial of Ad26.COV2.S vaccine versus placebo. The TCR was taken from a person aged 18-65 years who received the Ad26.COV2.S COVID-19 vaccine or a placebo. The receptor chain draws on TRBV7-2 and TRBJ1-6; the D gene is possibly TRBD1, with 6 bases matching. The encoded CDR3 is CASSLVYYGTNSPLHF. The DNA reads TGTGCCAGCAGCTTAGTTTATTACGGGACAAATTCACCCCTCCACTTT.